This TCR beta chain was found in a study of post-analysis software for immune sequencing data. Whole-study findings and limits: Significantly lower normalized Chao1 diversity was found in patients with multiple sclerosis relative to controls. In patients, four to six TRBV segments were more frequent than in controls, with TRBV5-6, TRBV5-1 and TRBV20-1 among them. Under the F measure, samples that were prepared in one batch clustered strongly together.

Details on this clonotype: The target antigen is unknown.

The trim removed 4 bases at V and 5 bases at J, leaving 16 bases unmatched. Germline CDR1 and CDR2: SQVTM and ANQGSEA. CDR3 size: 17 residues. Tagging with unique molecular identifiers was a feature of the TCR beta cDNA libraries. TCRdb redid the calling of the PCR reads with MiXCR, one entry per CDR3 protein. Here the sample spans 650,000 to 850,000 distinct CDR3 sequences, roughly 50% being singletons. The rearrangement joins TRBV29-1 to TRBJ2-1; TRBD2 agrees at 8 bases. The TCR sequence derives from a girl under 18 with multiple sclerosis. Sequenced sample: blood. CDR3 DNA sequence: TGCAGCGTTGGGACCCCACTAGCGGCTCCCGGGCACAATGAGCAGTTCTTC. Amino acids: CSVGTPLAAPGHNEQFF.